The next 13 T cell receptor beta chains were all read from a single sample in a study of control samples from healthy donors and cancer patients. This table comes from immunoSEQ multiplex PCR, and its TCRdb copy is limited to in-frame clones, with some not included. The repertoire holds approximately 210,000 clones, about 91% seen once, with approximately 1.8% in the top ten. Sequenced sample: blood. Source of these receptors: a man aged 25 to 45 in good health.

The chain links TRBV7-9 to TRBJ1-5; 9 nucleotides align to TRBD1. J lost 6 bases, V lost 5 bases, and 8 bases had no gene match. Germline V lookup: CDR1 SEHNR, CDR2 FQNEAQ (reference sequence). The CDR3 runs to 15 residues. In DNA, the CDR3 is TGTGCCAGCAGCGCGGACAGGGGAAGGTTTCAGCCCCAGCATTTT. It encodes CASSADRGRFQPQHF.

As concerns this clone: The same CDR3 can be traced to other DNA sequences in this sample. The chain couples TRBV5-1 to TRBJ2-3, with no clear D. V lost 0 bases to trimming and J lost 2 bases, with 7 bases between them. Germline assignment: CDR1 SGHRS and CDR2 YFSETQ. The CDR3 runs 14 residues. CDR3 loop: CASSLGGYTDTQYF. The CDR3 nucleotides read TGCGCCAGCAGCTTGGGAGGATACACAGATACGCAGTATTTT.

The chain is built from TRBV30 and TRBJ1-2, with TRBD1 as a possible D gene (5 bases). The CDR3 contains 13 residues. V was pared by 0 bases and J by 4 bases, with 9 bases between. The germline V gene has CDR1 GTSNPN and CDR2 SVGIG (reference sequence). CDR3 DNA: TGTGCCTGGAGTGTACACAGGAGCTATGGCTACACCTTC. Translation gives CAWSVHRSYGYTF.

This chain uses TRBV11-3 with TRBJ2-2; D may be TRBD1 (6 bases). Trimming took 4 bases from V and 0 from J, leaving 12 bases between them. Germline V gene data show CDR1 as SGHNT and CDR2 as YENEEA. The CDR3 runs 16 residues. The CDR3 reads CASSSNRDSNTGELFF. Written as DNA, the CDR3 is TGTGCCAGCAGCTCGAACAGGGATTCGAACACCGGGGAGCTGTTTTTT.

The CDR3 DNA reads as TGTGCCAGCATTACAGGGAGGGGCACTGAAGCTTTCTTT. This sequence encodes CASITGRGTEAFF. V usage is TRBV6-5 and J usage is TRBJ1-1; tentatively, D is TRBD1 (6 bases). V was pared by 7 bases and J by 4 bases, with 13 bases between. Germline CDR1 is MNHEY and CDR2 is SVGAGI. The CDR3 length is 13 residues.

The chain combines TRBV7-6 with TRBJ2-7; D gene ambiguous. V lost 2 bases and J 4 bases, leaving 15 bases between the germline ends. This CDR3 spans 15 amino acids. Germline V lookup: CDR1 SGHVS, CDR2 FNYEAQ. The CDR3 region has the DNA TGTGCCAGCAGCTTATTTGGATCCCCAGCTTACGAGCAGTACTTC. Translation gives CASSLFGSPAYEQYF.

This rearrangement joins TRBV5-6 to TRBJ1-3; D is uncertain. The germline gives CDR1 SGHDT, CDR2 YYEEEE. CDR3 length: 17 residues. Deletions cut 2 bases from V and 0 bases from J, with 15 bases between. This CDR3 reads CASSFLPGRYSGNTIYF. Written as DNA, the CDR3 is TGTGCCAGCAGCTTTTTACCGGGAAGATACTCTGGAAACACCATATATTTT.

The CDR3 spells CASSTGDLYGYTF. CDR3 DNA: TGTGCCAGTAGTACCGGGGACTTATATGGCTACACCTTC. V gene TRBV19 combines with J gene TRBJ1-2; TRBD1 might be the D (5 bases). The CDR3 runs to 13 residues. In germline, CDR1 is LNHDA, CDR2 SQIVND (reference sequence). Trimming removed 4 bases at V and 5 bases at J, with 11 bases between.

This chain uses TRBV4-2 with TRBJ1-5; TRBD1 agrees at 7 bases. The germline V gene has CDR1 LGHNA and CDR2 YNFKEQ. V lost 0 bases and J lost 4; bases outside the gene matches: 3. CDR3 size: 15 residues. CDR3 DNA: TGTGCCAGCAGCCAAGAAGCGGGACAGAATCAGCCCCAGCATTTT. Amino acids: CASSQEAGQNQPQHF.

The CDR3 DNA sequence: TGTGCCACCAGCAGAGAGGCCAGGGACTATGGCTACACCTTC. Amino acid sequence: CATSREARDYGYTF. This chain links TRBV15 with TRBJ1-2; maybe TRBD1 (5 bases). Germline loops: CDR1 LNHNV, CDR2 YYDKDF (reference sequence). V gave up 0 bases and J gave up 3 bases, with 8 bases separating them. This CDR3 region has 14 residues.

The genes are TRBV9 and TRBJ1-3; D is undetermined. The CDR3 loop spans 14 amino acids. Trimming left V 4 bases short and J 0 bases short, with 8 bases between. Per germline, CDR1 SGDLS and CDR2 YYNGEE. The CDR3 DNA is TGTGCCAGCAGCAATCCGAACTCTGGAAACACCATATATTTT. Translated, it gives CASSNPNSGNTIYF.

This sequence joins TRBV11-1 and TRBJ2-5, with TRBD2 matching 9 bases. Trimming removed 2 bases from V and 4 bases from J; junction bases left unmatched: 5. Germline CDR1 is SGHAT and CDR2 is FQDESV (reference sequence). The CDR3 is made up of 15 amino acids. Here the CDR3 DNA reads TGTGCCAGCAGCTTATCCAGCGGGGGGATAGAGACCCAGTACTTC. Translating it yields CASSLSSGGIETQYF.

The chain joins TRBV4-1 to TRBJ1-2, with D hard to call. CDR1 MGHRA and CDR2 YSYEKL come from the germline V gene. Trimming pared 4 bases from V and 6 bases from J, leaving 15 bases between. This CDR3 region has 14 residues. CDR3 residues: CASSLREEFDGYTF. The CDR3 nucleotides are TGCGCCAGCAGCCTCCGGGAGGAGTTCGATGGCTACACCTTC.